The sequence of this T cell receptor beta chain was determined in a study of monozygotic twins with inflammatory bowel disease. TCRdb re-called the 5' RACE reads and catalogs CDR3 proteins one per entry, DNA excluded. Its clone listing holds some 150,000 distinct CDR3 sequences. Of note for this clonotype: Its target is unknown.

Study outcomes and limitations: IBD patients shared fewer clonotypes with other individuals than healthy twins, especially patients with disease activity signs.

Germline lookup yields CDR1 MGHRA and CDR2 YSYEKL. CDR3 length: 14 residues. The V gene is TRBV4-1, the J gene TRBJ1-2. The sequenced sample consisted of blood. This sequence originates from a human donor with ulcerative colitis or Crohn's disease, or a healthy co-twin of an affected twin (not recorded which). The CDR3 region is CASSLRVSGYGYTF.